The 23 T cell receptor beta chains below were found in one sample sequenced in a study of blood T cells in healthy people across ages. Together with a sample-barcoded 5' primer, a J-beta primer mix was included in a second PCR lasting about 6 to 12 cycles. In TCRdb, the 5' RACE reads were re-called with MiXCR into one record per CDR3 protein. The table has 1.5 million to 2 million distinct CDR3 sequences, 28% seen once. Source material: blood. The receptor set was obtained from a woman aged 25-40 years in good health.

CDR3 sequence (DNA): TGTGCCAGCAGGCGTACTCCGGGACACGGCATGAACACTGAAGCTTTCTTT. This translates into CASRRTPGHGMNTEAFF. The rearrangement links TRBV7-9 to TRBJ1-1, with D possibly matching TRBD1 (6 bases). Between the trimmed V and J ends, which lost 6 bases and 0 bases, there was a span of 20 bases. The V gene's germline CDR1 is SEHNR and CDR2 FQNEAQ (reference sequence). The CDR3 extends over 17 amino acids.

The rearrangement uses TRBV9 and TRBJ2-1; TRBD2 agrees at 7 bases. Germline values: CDR1 SGDLS, CDR2 YYNGEE. This CDR3 has 15 amino acids. V lost 3 bases to trimming and J lost 1 base; unmatched junction nucleotides: 4. The CDR3 sequence: CASSARDYSYNEQFF. DNA of the CDR3: TGTGCCAGCAGCGCCCGGGACTATTCCTACAATGAGCAGTTCTTC.

V and J are TRBV4-1 and TRBJ2-1; D not certain. Trimming took off 0 bases at V and 8 bases at J, with 5 bases between the two ends. Germline loops: CDR1 MGHRA, CDR2 YSYEKL. The CDR3 is made up of 12 amino acids. The CDR3 reads CASSQELDEQFF. The CDR3 coding sequence is TGCGCCAGCAGCCAAGAGCTGGATGAGCAGTTCTTC.

This clonotype occurred a few times. This rearrangement joins TRBV7-9 to TRBJ2-1, with TRBD1 identical over 8 bases. V lost 8 bases and J lost 6; bases outside the gene matches: 6. Germline V gene sequence: CDR1 SEHNR, CDR2 FQNEAQ (reference sequence). The CDR3 spans 13 residues. The DNA of the CDR3 is TGTGCCAGCCCCCAAACAGGGGGCAATGAGCAGTTCTTC. This translates into CASPQTGGNEQFF.

This chain connects TRBV7-2 to TRBJ1-1, with no clear D. Deletions cut 7 bases from V and 8 bases from J, with 17 bases between. This CDR3 is 13 amino acids long. Germline CDR1 and CDR2: SGHTA and FQGNSA. Here the CDR3 DNA reads TGTGCCAGCATCTTTCCTTGGGGAGACGAAGCTTTCTTT. Protein sequence: CASIFPWGDEAFF.

This clonotype turned up a few times. The J gene is TRBJ1-2, the V gene TRBV24-1; tentative D call: TRBD1 (5 bases). The V and J ends lost 5 bases and 4 bases respectively, with 10 bases between them. Germline CDR1 KGHDR, CDR2 SFDVKD. CDR3 length: 13 amino acids. In nucleotides, the CDR3 is TGTGCCACCAGTGCACCAGGGCCCTATGGCTACACCTTC. This gives the protein CATSAPGPYGYTF.

This clonotype came up many times. The chain links TRBV6-5 to TRBJ2-3; D unclear. This CDR3 is built from 13 residues. Germline-derived CDR1 and CDR2 are MNHEY and SVGAGI. Trimming left V 0 bases short and J 4 bases short, with 5 bases between. The CDR3 spells CASSYSKADTQYF. Written as DNA, the CDR3 is TGTGCCAGCAGTTACTCGAAGGCAGATACGCAGTATTTT.

This chain connects TRBV20-1 to TRBJ1-5; D is possibly TRBD1 (5 bases). With 6 bases removed from V and 2 bases from J, the gap between germline ends came to 17 bases. Germline V gives CDR1 DFQATT, CDR2 SNEGSKA (reference sequence). The CDR3 has 15 amino acids. In DNA, the CDR3 is TGCAGTGCGAGGGACCGACTGCAGGGCAATCAGCCCCAGCATTTT. Its translation is CSARDRLQGNQPQHF.

This chain links TRBV5-1 with TRBJ2-3, with D perhaps TRBD1 (6 bases). Per the germline V gene, CDR1 is SGHRS and CDR2 is YFSETQ. The CDR3 is 14 amino acids. Trimming took 4 bases from V and 6 from J, leaving 15 bases between them. CDR3 sequence: CASSLGQRRDTQYF. The DNA of the CDR3 is TGCGCCAGCAGCCTAGGACAGAGGAGGGATACGCAGTATTTT.

The chain is built from TRBV24-1 and TRBJ2-4; perhaps TRBD1 as D (6 bases). Germline V gene data show CDR1 as KGHDR and CDR2 as SFDVKD. With 7 bases removed from V and 13 bases from J, the gap between germline ends came to 13 bases. The CDR3 is 11 residues long. CDR3 sequence (DNA): TGTGCCACCAGACAGGGCGATGAGCAGTACTTC. The encoded protein is CATRQGDEQYF.

As concerns this clonotype: Being one base from a much bigger clone, this may be a read error. The CDR3 DNA reads as TGTGCCAGCAGTTTCGGTCAGTGTCAAGAGACCCAGTACTTC. Its protein is CASSFGQCQETQYF. The V gene is TRBV12-3 or TRBV12-4, the J gene TRBJ2-5; D is uncertain. CDR3 length: 14 residues. The ends were cut back, 3 bases at V and 2 bases at J, with 10 bases in the middle.

This clonotype was recorded only once. The chain recombines TRBV19 with TRBJ2-5; TRBD1 aligns across 8 bases. The end of the DNA fits TRBJ2-7 better, so the J call may be wrong. Germline V gives CDR1 LNHDA, CDR2 SQIVND (reference sequence). This CDR3 has 14 residues. As DNA, the CDR3 is TGTGCCAGTAGTATCGGCAGGGGGCTCGACGAGCAGTACTTC. Protein sequence: CASSIGRGLDEQYF.

This clonotype was found a few times. A single base separates this from a much larger clone, so it may be a read error. The chain joins TRBV12-5 to TRBJ2-1; weak D call: TRBD2 (5 bases). CDR1 is LGHNT, CDR2 FRNRAP, per germline. This CDR3 is 15 amino acids long. The germline V and J ends were trimmed by 0 bases and 10 bases, with 16 bases remaining between them. The CDR3, as DNA: TGTGCTAGTGGTTTGGTTCGGACGACTACCTACGAGCAGTTCTTC. Translating gives CASGLVRTTTYEQFF.

Note on this clonotype: One end of the junction is discordant with germline, which a read error may explain. CDR3 region: CTTSEPAGGSDTQYF. CDR3 nucleotides: TGTACCACCAGTGAGCCTGCCGGGGGTTCAGATACGCAGTATTTT. The genes are TRBV24-1 and TRBJ2-3; possible D gene TRBD2, 6 bases. Germline V gives CDR1 KGHDR, CDR2 SFDVKD. This CDR3 has 15 residues.

The CDR3 is CSVEARGKNTEAFF. CDR3 nucleotide sequence: TGCAGCGTTGAGGCCAGGGGGAAGAACACTGAAGCTTTCTTT. The chain has TRBV29-1 and TRBJ1-1; 7 nucleotides line up with TRBD1. Germline values: CDR1 SQVTM, CDR2 ANQGSEA. V trimming: 3 bases; J trimming: 1 base; junction bases outside the gene matches: 5. The CDR3 runs to 14 residues.

This chain joins TRBV4-1 and TRBJ2-1, with 8 bases fitting TRBD1. CDR1 and CDR2 from the germline V gene are MGHRA and YSYEKL. The V segment lost 4 bases and the J segment 2 bases; nucleotides outside the gene matches: 16. This CDR3 has 19 residues. This CDR3 reads CASSLSEVRGLSPYNEQFF. As DNA, the CDR3 is TGCGCCAGCAGCCTTTCGGAGGTCAGGGGGCTTAGCCCCTACAATGAGCAGTTCTTC.

In this sample, this clonotype turned up many times. The chain has TRBV29-1 and TRBJ2-6, with D possibly TRBD2 on 5 matching bases. Trimming stripped 5 bases from V and 4 bases from J, with 15 bases between. The CDR3 length is 15 residues. The germline V gene has CDR1 SQVTM and CDR2 ANQGSEA. In DNA form, the CDR3 reads TGCAGCGTTTTTGAGGGTCAGTCGGGGGCCAACGTCCTGACTTTC. This encodes CSVFEGQSGANVLTF.

The rearrangement joins TRBV28 to TRBJ1-1; D unresolved. Germline lookup yields CDR1 MDHEN and CDR2 SYDVKM. The CDR3 is 14 residues long. V lost 3 bases and J 2 bases, leaving 10 bases between the germline ends. The CDR3 DNA sequence: TGTGCCAGCAGTTTCCCTGCCGGAAACACTGAAGCTTTCTTT. Amino acid sequence: CASSFPAGNTEAFF.

This clonotype was detected a few times. The V gene is TRBV30, the J gene TRBJ2-2, with TRBD1 as a possible D gene (5 bases). Trimming left V 0 bases short and J 4 bases short, with 9 bases between. Germline V gene lookup returns CDR1 GTSNPN and CDR2 SVGIG (reference sequence). This CDR3 is 14 amino acids long. The CDR3 is CAWSVQGVTGELFF. The CDR3 DNA reads as TGTGCCTGGAGTGTACAAGGGGTCACCGGGGAGCTGTTTTTT.

The chain uses TRBV20-1 and TRBJ2-3; 10 bases line up with TRBD2. The CDR3 loop spans 15 amino acids. Losses at the gene ends were 5 bases for V and 8 bases for J; bases not matched to a gene: 13. Germline loops: CDR1 DFQATT, CDR2 SNEGSKA (reference sequence). The CDR3 reads CSASRSLAGEGTQYF. The CDR3 DNA is TGCAGTGCTTCGAGGTCTCTAGCGGGAGAGGGTACGCAGTATTTT.

This clonotype was observed a few times. Its ends do not fully match the called genes, so a read error is possible. The chain links TRBV5-6 to TRBJ2-1; 12 bases match TRBD2. Germline CDR1 reads SGHDT; CDR2 reads YYEEEE. This CDR3 comprises 14 residues. The CDR3 nucleotides read TGTACCAGCAGCCCCGGACTAGCGGGGAATGAGCAGTTCTTC. This gives the protein CTSSPGLAGNEQFF. The whole variable domain, remainder taken from reference TRBV5-6 and TRBJ2-1, is DAGVTQSPTHLIKTRGQQVTLRCSPKSGHDTVSWYQQALGQGPQFIFQYYEEEERQRGNFPDRFSGHQFPNYSSELNVNALLLGDSALYLCTSSPGLAGNEQFFGPGTRLTVL.

The chain recombines TRBV12-3 or TRBV12-4 with TRBJ2-5, with a tentative D call TRBD1 (6 bases). This CDR3 has 13 amino acids. With 5 bases removed from V and 11 bases from J, the gap between germline ends came to 18 bases. CDR3 amino acids: CASSPTGSYGQYF. The CDR3 bases are TGTGCCAGCAGTCCTACAGGGTCTTACGGGCAGTACTTC.

This clonotype was observed many times. The chain is built from TRBV18 and TRBJ1-2, with TRBD1 matching 9 bases. The CDR3 extends over 13 amino acids. Germline CDR1 is KGHSH and CDR2 is LQKENI. The V and J ends lost 8 bases and 6 bases, in that order; junction bases with no gene match: 7. The CDR3 coding sequence is TGTGCCAGCAGTCCCCGACAGGGGGATGGCTACACCTTC. As protein: CASSPRQGDGYTF. The full variable domain, with the rest looked up from reference TRBV18 and TRBJ1-2, is NAGVMQNPRHLVRRRGQEARLRCSPMKGHSHVYWYRQLPEEGLKFMVYLQKENIIDESGMPKERFSAEFPKEGPSILRIQQVVRGDSAAYFCASSPRQGDGYTFGSGTRLTVV.